This T cell receptor (beta chain) was captured by sequencing in a study of blood T cell repertoires in COVID-19. The repertoire was sequenced with immunoSEQ multiplex PCR; TCRdb's copy has only in-frame clones and lacks some. The repertoire holds 200,000 to 250,000 clones, with 84% as singletons. There are 16 residues in the CDR3. V lost 1 base, J lost 6 bases, and 13 bases lay in between. The germline CDR1 and CDR2 sequences are MGHRA and YSYEKL. V gene TRBV4-1 combines with J gene TRBJ1-6; D perhaps matches TRBD1 (5 bases). The sequence was collected from a woman between 40 and 55 years old who had recovered from COVID-19. Sequenced sample: PBMCs or T cells enriched from blood (not recorded which). The CDR3 DNA reads as TGCGCCAGCAGCCAAGTGGGCGGGGGAGCTAATTCACCCCTCCACTTT. Translated: CASSQVGGGANSPLHF.